The 26 T cell receptor beta chains presented below share a single source sample, sequenced in a study of identical twins. TCRdb independently ran MiXCR on the 5' RACE reads; one entry per CDR3 protein. The sample contains 750,000 to 950,000 distinct CDR3 sequences, 9% to 15% of which appear only once. The sample was also reused in another study, on yellow fever vaccine responses in identical twins.

The sample taken for sequencing was PBMCs. The source of these receptors is a woman aged 18 to 35 in good health.

This clonotype showed up just a few times. The chain uses TRBV12-5 and TRBJ2-7; D is undetermined. The CDR3 consists of 14 residues. Trimming left V 7 bases short and J 5 bases short, with 18 bases between. Germline V gene sequence: CDR1 LGHNT, CDR2 FRNRAP. The CDR3 reads CASAARTDSDEQYV. The CDR3 nucleotides are TGTGCTAGTGCTGCAAGGACGGATTCAGACGAGCAGTACGTC.

This clonotype has a count of ten or more. The chain employs TRBV6-1 and TRBJ2-1; 8 bases line up with TRBD2. Germline CDR1 MNHNS, CDR2 SASEGT. J gave up 0 bases and V 7 bases, and 5 bases lay outside the gene matches. The CDR3 sequence is 15 residues long. This CDR3 is CASIAGTSSYNEQFF. CDR3 nucleotide sequence: TGTGCCAGCATCGCCGGGACTAGCTCCTACAATGAGCAGTTCTTC.

This sequence joins TRBV18 and TRBJ2-2; 10 bases agree with TRBD2. The trim removed 3 bases at V and 0 bases at J, leaving 7 bases unmatched. CDR3 length: 18 amino acids. CDR1 and CDR2 (germline): KGHSH, LQKENI. The CDR3 nucleotides read TGTGCCAGCTCACCCCTTCTAGCGGGGGCCTCGAACACCGGGGAGCTGTTTTTT. Translation gives CASSPLLAGASNTGELFF.

The genes are TRBV12-3 or TRBV12-4 and TRBJ2-4; the match to TRBD2 covers 10 bases. V lost 6 bases and J lost 7; bases outside the gene matches: 3. The CDR3 spans 13 residues. The CDR3 is CASSRLAGNIQYF. CDR3 DNA: TGTGCCAGCAGCCGACTAGCGGGTAACATTCAGTACTTC.

This clonotype has more than one count but fewer than ten. The rearrangement uses TRBV5-1 and TRBJ2-4; no clear D. V lost 2 bases and J 2 bases, leaving 11 bases between the germline ends. The length of the CDR3 is 15 residues. Germline CDR1 reads SGHRS; CDR2 reads YFSETQ. The CDR3 nucleotides are TGCGCCAGCAGCTTTGTGGGGAAATCCAAAAACATTCAGTACTTC. Amino acid sequence: CASSFVGKSKNIQYF.

This clonotype appeared once. V gene TRBV4-1 combines with J gene TRBJ2-5; TRBD2 agrees at 11 bases. This CDR3 has 16 residues. Germline V gives CDR1 MGHRA, CDR2 YSYEKL. The V gene end was trimmed by 2 bases and the J gene end by 2 bases; junction bases not matched to a gene: 4. CDR3 coding DNA: TGCGCCAGCAGCCAATCGACTAGCGGGGTACAAGAGACCCAGTACTTC. This encodes CASSQSTSGVQETQYF.

This clonotype has a handful of counts. This chain links TRBV12-3 or TRBV12-4 with TRBJ2-4, with 7 positions matching TRBD2. V was clipped by 4 bases and J by 10 bases; unmatched bases: 10. This CDR3 spans 14 amino acids. This chain's CDR3 is CASSWGGGDGIQYF. The DNA of the CDR3 is TGTGCCAGCAGTTGGGGTGGGGGGGATGGAATTCAGTACTTC.

The chain combines TRBV11-1 with TRBJ2-3; 16 bases agree with TRBD2. The CDR3 has 20 residues. Germline CDR1 SGHAT, CDR2 FQDESV (reference sequence). V was pared by 1 base and J by 3 bases, with 10 bases of the junction left unmatched. CDR3 loop: CASSLDQGLAGGPRTDTQYF. The CDR3 region has the DNA TGTGCCAGCAGCTTAGACCAGGGACTAGCGGGAGGGCCTCGAACAGATACGCAGTATTTT.

This clonotype was counted many times. Germline is not matched at one junction end, which may reflect a read error. CDR3 coding DNA: TGTGCCATCAGTGACCCCCGGCAGGGCAGCGGGTCGGAGTTC. This sequence encodes CAISDPRQGSGSEF. The rearrangement uses TRBV10-3 and TRBJ2-5, with a tentative D call TRBD2 (6 bases). The germline V gene has CDR1 ENHRY and CDR2 SYGVKD. The CDR3 is 14 residues long.

The chain is built from TRBV5-1 and TRBJ2-7; TRBD2 might be the D (6 bases). Germline V CDR1 and CDR2: SGHRS, YFSETQ. This CDR3 region has 15 residues. The germline V and J ends were trimmed by 4 bases and 0 bases, with 14 bases remaining between them. In nucleotides, the CDR3 is TGCGCCAGCAGCCAAGCCCCGGGAGTCTCCTACGAGCAGTACGTC. Residues: CASSQAPGVSYEQYV.

The chain carries TRBV6-1 and TRBJ1-3; D gene ambiguous. Germline CDR1 and CDR2: MNHNS and SASEGT. This CDR3 is built from 14 residues. Trimming took 2 bases from V and 0 from J, leaving 5 bases between them. CDR3 amino acids: CASSEQFSGNTIYF. DNA for the CDR3: TGTGCCAGCAGTGAACAGTTCTCTGGAAACACCATATATTTT.

This clonotype appeared a few times. This sequence joins TRBV5-1 and TRBJ1-1; D is ambiguous. With 0 bases removed from V and 1 base from J, the gap between germline ends came to 10 bases. This CDR3 comprises 15 residues. Germline CDR1 SGHRS, CDR2 YFSETQ. The DNA for the CDR3 is TGCGCCAGCAGCTTGGTTGCAGACAAGAACACTGAAGCTTTCTTT. Its protein product is CASSLVADKNTEAFF.

The V and J genes are TRBV20-1 and TRBJ2-1, with D tentatively TRBD1 (6 bases). Trimming removed 0 bases at V and 7 bases at J, with 13 bases between. This CDR3 spans 14 amino acids. CDR1 and CDR2 (germline): DFQATT, SNEGSKA (reference sequence). CDR3 sequence reads: CSARDLQGLNEQFF. DNA of the CDR3: TGCAGTGCTAGAGATCTCCAGGGGTTGAATGAGCAGTTCTTC.

The V call is TRBV9, the J call TRBJ2-3, with a weak D call TRBD1 (5 bases). V was pared by 2 bases and J by 2 bases, with 15 bases between. Germline V lookup: CDR1 SGDLS, CDR2 YYNGEE. This CDR3 spans 16 amino acids. As DNA, the CDR3 is TGTGCCAGCAGCGTGGGGCTAGACGAGGTCACAGATACGCAGTATTTT. Translation: CASSVGLDEVTDTQYF.

In this sample, this clonotype turned up a few times. The CDR3 protein is CSVGGGATDTQYF. The CDR3 DNA is TGCAGTGTCGGCGGGGGGGCCACAGATACGCAGTATTTT. This rearrangement joins TRBV20-1 to TRBJ2-3; TRBD2 agrees at 9 bases. The germline V gene has CDR1 DFQATT and CDR2 SNEGSKA (reference sequence). V gave up 7 bases and J gave up 2 bases; unmatched junction bases: 4. The CDR3 length is 13 residues.

This clonotype was detected ten times or more. One junction end disagrees with the germline gene, perhaps due to a read error. The gene calls are TRBV5-1 and TRBJ2-1, with TRBD2 matching 10 bases. The length of the CDR3 is 15 residues. Germline V gene lookup returns CDR1 SGHRS and CDR2 YFSETQ. The CDR3 sequence: CASSLGLAVYNEQFF. DNA for the CDR3: TGTGCCAGCAGCCTCGGACTAGCGGTTTACAATGAGCAGTTCTTC.

This clonotype came up many times. The chain recombines TRBV10-2 with TRBJ1-1; D perhaps matches TRBD1 (5 bases). The length of the CDR3 is 13 residues. Germline V lookup: CDR1 WSHSY, CDR2 SAAADI. V shed 6 bases and J shed 5 bases, with 13 bases lying between them. The CDR3 is CASRVRGGTEAFF. CDR3 in DNA: TGCGCCAGCAGAGTTAGGGGTGGTACTGAAGCTTTCTTT.

The chain carries TRBV20-1 and TRBJ1-1; 7 bases map to TRBD1. Germline trimming cut 7 bases from V and 1 base from J; bases unmatched to any gene: 6. The V gene's germline CDR1 is DFQATT and CDR2 SNEGSKA (reference sequence). CDR3 length: 13 amino acids. CDR3 nucleotide sequence: TGCAGTGTTCGCGGGACAGAGAACACTGAAGCTTTCTTT. Translating it yields CSVRGTENTEAFF.

This clonotype was seen a handful of times. The chain employs TRBV7-2 and TRBJ1-5; 7 positions match TRBD1. V was clipped by 5 bases and J by 1 base; unmatched bases: 8. CDR3 size: 16 residues. Germline assignment: CDR1 SGHTA and CDR2 FQGNSA. Here the CDR3 DNA reads TGTGCCAGCAGCCCAGGGACAGTAAAGAGCAATCAGCCCCAGCATTTT. Translating gives CASSPGTVKSNQPQHF.

The J gene is TRBJ2-5, the V gene TRBV7-8; D assignment may be TRBD1 or TRBD2 (6 bases each). The CDR3 runs to 15 residues. V lost 5 bases, J lost 5 bases, and 18 bases lay in between. Per germline, CDR1 SGHVS and CDR2 FQNEAQ. CDR3 in amino acids: CASSLSGPRGETQYF. The CDR3 DNA is TGTGCCAGCAGCCTTAGCGGCCCTAGGGGGGAGACCCAGTACTTC.

The table lists this clonotype with a few counts. The chain links TRBV25-1 to TRBJ1-4; no reliable D call. CDR3 size: 15 residues. Trimming cost V 0 bases and J 4 bases, with 9 bases left between them. Per the germline V gene, CDR1 is MGHDK and CDR2 is SYGVNS. The CDR3 spells CASSEYTAGNEKLFF. In nucleotides, the CDR3 is TGTGCCAGCAGTGAATATACCGCGGGTAATGAAAAACTGTTTTTT.

This chain uses TRBV24-1 with TRBJ2-3; tentative D call: TRBD2 (5 bases). CDR1 KGHDR and CDR2 SFDVKD come from the germline V gene. This CDR3 comprises 15 residues. Trimming left V 3 bases short and J 2 bases short, with 11 bases between. CDR3 residues: CATSDPGSTTDTQYF. CDR3 nucleotide sequence: TGTGCCACCAGTGATCCGGGGTCCACCACAGATACGCAGTATTTT.

This clonotype was found many times. This sequence joins TRBV20-1 and TRBJ2-1; D is perhaps TRBD2 (5 bases). V lost 6 bases and J lost 0, with 15 bases in between. The CDR3 length is 15 residues. The V gene's germline CDR1 is DFQATT and CDR2 SNEGSKA (reference sequence). The CDR3 DNA reads TGCAGTGCAGCCCCTAAAGGGAGCTCCTACAATGAGCAGTTCTTC. Its translation is CSAAPKGSSYNEQFF.

This chain uses TRBV3-1 with TRBJ2-1; 10 positions agree with TRBD2. CDR3 length: 16 residues. V lost 0 bases and J lost 7; bases outside the gene matches: 6. The V gene's germline CDR1 is LGHDT and CDR2 YNNKEL (reference sequence). DNA for the CDR3: TGTGCCAGCAGCCAAGACTCAGCGGGGGGGTATAATGAGCAGTTCTTC. Translating it yields CASSQDSAGGYNEQFF.

Only a few counts were recorded for this clonotype. This chain connects TRBV6-1 to TRBJ2-7, with 8 bases matching TRBD1. The CDR3 covers 17 residues. CDR1 MNHNS and CDR2 SASEGT come from the germline V gene. Trimming took 6 bases from V and 0 from J; bases not matched to a gene: 13. The CDR3 coding sequence is TGTGCCAGCAGCAGAAATGCAGGGGGCTATAGCTCCTACGAGCAGTACTTC. It yields the protein CASSRNAGGYSSYEQYF.

This clonotype was recorded a few times. The V call is TRBV20-1, the J call TRBJ1-1; possible D gene TRBD1, 5 bases. The CDR3 runs to 13 residues. In germline, CDR1 is DFQATT, CDR2 SNEGSKA (reference sequence). The CDR3 DNA reads TGCATCACCCTGGGGCCCAATGCGGCTGAAGCTTTCTTT. This translates into CITLGPNAAEAFF.